This T cell receptor (beta chain) was identified in a study of beta chain features in type 1 diabetes. Regarding the study as a whole: When Type 1 diabetes patients were examined, their TCRB CDR3s proved moderately but significantly shorter in all four CD4+ subsets.

A few counts support this clone. Its target is not known. cDNA synthesis used the whole RNA isolate, giving expressed TCRB sequences. Measured with immunoSEQ multiplex PCR; TCRdb has only the in-frame clones, and not every one. The table shows fewer than 200,000 clones, with about 9.4% occurring only once. Populations isolated by sorting all had purity greater than 95%. The sequence was obtained from a man aged 25-40 years with type 1 diabetes. The sequenced sample consisted of central memory CD4+ T cells from blood.

The CDR3 nucleotides read TGCAGCGTTGCCGGAGTATTTGGCGGCTACACCTTC. It specifies CSVAGVFGGYTF. The chain combines TRBV29-1 with TRBJ1-2, with no clear D. The CDR3 contains 12 residues. V lost 4 bases to trimming and J lost 8 bases, with 14 bases between them. The germline V gene has CDR1 SQVTM and CDR2 ANQGSEA.